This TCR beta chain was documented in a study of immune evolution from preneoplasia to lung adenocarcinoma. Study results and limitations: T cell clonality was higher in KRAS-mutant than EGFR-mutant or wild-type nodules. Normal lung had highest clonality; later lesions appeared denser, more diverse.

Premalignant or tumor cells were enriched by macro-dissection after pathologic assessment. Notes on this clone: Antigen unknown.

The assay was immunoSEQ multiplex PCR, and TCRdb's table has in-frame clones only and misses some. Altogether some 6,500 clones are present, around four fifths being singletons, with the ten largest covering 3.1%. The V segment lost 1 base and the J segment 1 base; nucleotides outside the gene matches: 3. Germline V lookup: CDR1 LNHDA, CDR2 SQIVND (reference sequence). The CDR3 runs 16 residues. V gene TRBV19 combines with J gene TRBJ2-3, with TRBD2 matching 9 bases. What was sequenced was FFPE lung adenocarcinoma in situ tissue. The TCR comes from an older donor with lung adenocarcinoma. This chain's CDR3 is CASSIGRTSGTDTQYF. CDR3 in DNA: TGTGCCAGTAGTATAGGAAGGACTAGCGGCACAGATACGCAGTATTTT. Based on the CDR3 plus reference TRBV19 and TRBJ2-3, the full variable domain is DGGITQSPKYLFRKEGQNVTLSCEQNLNHDAMYWYRQDPGQGLRLIYYSQIVNDFQKGDIAEGYSVSREKKESFPLTVTSAQKNPTAFYLCASSIGRTSGTDTQYFGPGTRLTVL.